This T cell receptor (beta chain) was retrieved from a study of blood T cell repertoires in COVID-19. Background on the study: Samples came from the United States, Italy and Spain, spanning acute and convalescent COVID-19. In each case, the material was cDNA or gDNA derived from T cells, B-cell-depleted T cells, or PBMCs.

Source study methods: Reference gene primer amplification gave nucleated cell count estimates. Profiling relied on immunoSEQ multiplex PCR, and the TCRdb table lists in-frame clones only, not all of them. That table gives V, J and clone size, and the DNA gave D and trimming. The sample shows 110,000 to 150,000 clones, around four fifths of them seen only once. Per the germline V gene, CDR1 is SNHLY and CDR2 is FYNNEI. The CDR3 extends over 16 amino acids. Losses at the gene ends were 10 bases for V and 2 bases for J; bases not matched to a gene: 14. The origin of this receptor is an elderly woman with acute or convalescent COVID-19. V and J are TRBV2 and TRBJ1-5; TRBD1 agrees at 7 bases. Sequencing was carried out using peripheral blood. CDR3 DNA sequence: TGTGCCACAGGAATGAACAGGGGAGATCGCAATCAGCCCCAGCATTTT. Translation: CATGMNRGDRNQPQHF.